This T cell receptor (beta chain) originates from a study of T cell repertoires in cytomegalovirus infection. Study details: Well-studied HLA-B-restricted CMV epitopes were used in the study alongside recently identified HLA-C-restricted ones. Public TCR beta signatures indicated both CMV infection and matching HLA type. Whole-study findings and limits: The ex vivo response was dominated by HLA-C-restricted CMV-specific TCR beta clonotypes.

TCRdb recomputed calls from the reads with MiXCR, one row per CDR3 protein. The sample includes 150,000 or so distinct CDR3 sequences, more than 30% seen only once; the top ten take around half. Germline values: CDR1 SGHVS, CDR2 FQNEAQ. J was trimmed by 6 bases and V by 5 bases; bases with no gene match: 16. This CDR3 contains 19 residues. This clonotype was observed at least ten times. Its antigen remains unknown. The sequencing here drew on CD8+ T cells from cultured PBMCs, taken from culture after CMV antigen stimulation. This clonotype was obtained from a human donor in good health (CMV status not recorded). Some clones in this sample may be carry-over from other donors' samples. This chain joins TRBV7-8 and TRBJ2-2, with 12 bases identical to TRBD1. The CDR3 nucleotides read TGTGCCAGCAGCCACCACCTAGCGGGGGACAGGGGGCTCGCCGGGGAGCTGTTTTTT. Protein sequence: CASSHHLAGDRGLAGELFF.